The rows below give T cell receptor beta chains drawn from one sample of a study of blood T cell repertoires in COVID-19. Here immunoSEQ multiplex PCR was the method, and the copy in TCRdb shows in-frame clones only, minus some. The repertoire has around 47,000 clones, around four fifths of them found once; the top ten carry 40% to 55%. The sample taken for sequencing was peripheral blood. The receptors stem from a human donor in a cohort sampled during active COVID-19. The CDR3 runs from the conserved cysteine through the conserved F or W. A D gene is named only where the DNA matches it firmly. Clone size is stated in some rows and not others, as once, few, many or a class when expanded.

V	D	size	J	length	CDR3	DNA
TRBV6-5	-	-	TRBJ1-1	15	CASSYGLGADTEAFF	TGTGCCAGCAGTTACGGTCTGGGGGCGGACACTGAAGCTTTCTTT
TRBV6-1	TRBD1	-	TRBJ2-6	15	CASRNRGSGANVLTF	TGTGCCAGCAGAAACAGGGGCTCTGGGGCCAACGTCCTGACTTTC
TRBV20-1	TRBD1	-	TRBJ1-6	14	CSASRQGGDSPLHF	TGCAGTGCTAGTAGACAGGGAGGAGACTCACCCCTCCACTTT
TRBV7-4	-	-	TRBJ1-6	16	CASSLGISSYNSPLHF	TGTGCCAGCAGCTTAGGCATCAGCTCCTATAATTCACCCCTCCACTTT
TRBV2	-	-	TRBJ2-5	15	CASSHPLDRQETQYF	TGTGCCAGCAGTCACCCGCTGGACAGACAAGAGACCCAGTACTTC
TRBV6-5	-	-	TRBJ1-1	14	CASTGGQMNTEAFF	TGTGCCAGCACCGGTGGACAGATGAACACTGAAGCTTTCTTT
TRBV4-1	-	-	TRBJ2-2	16	CASSLEPGSPYGELFF	TGCGCCAGCAGCCTCGAGCCCGGTTCCCCATACGGGGAGCTGTTTTTT
TRBV6-2/TRBV6-3	TRBD2	-	TRBJ2-7	19	CASSNKAGLAGGRSYEQYF	TGTGCCAGCAGTAACAAGGCGGGACTAGCGGGGGGCCGCTCCTACGAGCAGTACTTC
TRBV19	TRBD1	-	TRBJ2-1	14	CASSPGQRINEQFF	TGTGCCAGTAGCCCGGGACAGCGTATCAATGAGCAGTTCTTC
TRBV15	-	once	TRBJ2-3	12	CATSRDQDTQYF	TGTGCCACCAGCAGAGACCAGGATACGCAGTATTTT
TRBV7-9	TRBD1	-	TRBJ2-5	15	CASSLGGTVQETQYF	TGTGCCAGCAGCTTAGGGGGGACAGTACAAGAGACCCAGTACTTC
TRBV19	-	once	TRBJ2-7	15	CATSITFTAAYEQYF	TGTGCCACCTCAATAACATTCACAGCGGCCTACGAGCAGTACTTC
TRBV11-2	-	-	TRBJ2-7	12	CASSLQDYEQYF	TGTGCCAGCAGCTTACAGGACTACGAGCAGTACTTC
TRBV6-5	-	-	TRBJ2-7	11	CASSYKGREYF	TGTGCCAGCAGTTATAAGGGGCGCGAGTACTTC
TRBV4-1	TRBD1	-	TRBJ1-6	19	CASSQEVTITGEGNSPLHF	TGCGCCAGCAGCCAAGAAGTAACGATAACAGGGGAAGGTAATTCACCCCTCCACTTT
TRBV20-1	-	-	TRBJ1-1	15	CSASPSSSGNTEAFF	TGCAGTGCTAGTCCGTCTTCTTCAGGGAACACTGAAGCTTTCTTT
TRBV6-1	TRBD2	-	TRBJ2-3	17	CASSVVAGGSFTDTQYF	TGTGCCAGCAGTGTAGTAGCGGGGGGGTCTTTCACAGATACGCAGTATTTT
TRBV25-1	-	few	TRBJ1-2	13	CASSREGMGGYTF	TGTGCCAGCAGTCGGGAGGGGATGGGAGGCTACACCTTC
TRBV4-1	-	-	TRBJ1-2	14	CASSQDWQVSGYTF	TGCGCCAGCAGCCAAGATTGGCAGGTATCTGGCTACACCTTC
TRBV9	TRBD2	-	TRBJ2-3	16	CASSVTSGGATDTQYF	TGTGCCAGCAGCGTAACTAGCGGGGGGGCAACAGATACGCAGTATTTT
TRBV19	-	-	TRBJ1-2	13	CASSMGGAHGYTF	TGTGCCAGTAGTATGGGAGGGGCCCATGGCTACACCTTC
TRBV27	-	-	TRBJ2-5	18	CASSLWGGQGAYQETQYF	TGTGCCAGCAGTTTATGGGGAGGGCAGGGGGCTTACCAAGAGACCCAGTACTTC
TRBV9	-	-	TRBJ1-2	17	CASSGRGTAGADYGYTF	TGTGCCAGCAGCGGTAGGGGGACGGCAGGGGCCGACTATGGCTACACCTTC
TRBV15	TRBD1	-	TRBJ1-3	16	CATSREAGGLGNTIYF	TGTGCCACCAGCAGAGAGGCAGGGGGTTTGGGAAACACCATATATTTT
TRBV5-6	TRBD1	-	TRBJ2-5	13	CASIRQGEETQYF	TGTGCCAGCATACGACAGGGCGAAGAGACCCAGTACTTC
TRBV18	-	-	TRBJ2-6	17	CASSPNTRGTGANVLTF	TGTGCCAGCTCACCAAACACCAGGGGCACTGGGGCCAACGTCCTGACTTTC
TRBV7-2	TRBD2	-	TRBJ2-3	15	CASSSWTSSTDTQYF	TGTGCCAGCAGCTCCTGGACTAGCAGCACAGATACGCAGTATTTT
TRBV11-2	-	-	TRBJ1-1	13	CASSHPRGTEAFF	TGTGCCAGCAGCCACCCACGGGGAACTGAAGCTTTCTTT
TRBV18	-	-	TRBJ2-5	14	CASSLTEYQETQYF	TGTGCCAGCTCACTCACAGAGTACCAAGAGACCCAGTACTTC
TRBV4-2	TRBD2	-	TRBJ2-1	16	CASSQDLGGGNNEQFF	TGTGCCAGCAGCCAAGATTTGGGGGGGGGAAACAATGAGCAGTTCTTC
TRBV3-1/TRBV3-2	TRBD2	-	TRBJ2-3	15	CASSLAGPRTDTQYF	TGTGCCAGCAGCCTAGCGGGCCCTCGCACAGATACGCAGTATTTT
TRBV19	TRBD1	many	TRBJ1-1	15	CASSIPGTGDTEAFF	TGTGCCAGTAGTATACCAGGGACAGGGGACACTGAAGCTTTCTTT
TRBV2	TRBD2	-	TRBJ2-3	12	CASSEEETGGYF	TGTGCCAGCAGTGAAGAGGAGACGGGGGGGTATTTT
TRBV3-1/TRBV3-2	TRBD1	once	TRBJ2-3	15	CASSQGTGATDTQYF	TGTGCCAGCAGCCAAGGGACAGGAGCCACAGATACGCAGTATTTT
TRBV27	-	-	TRBJ2-3	16	CASSSSTGRVVDTQYF	TGTGCCAGCAGTTCCTCGACAGGTCGGGTTGTAGATACGCAGTATTTT
TRBV7-9	-	-	TRBJ2-5	14	CASSLGAAAETQYF	TGTGCCAGCAGCTTAGGAGCAGCGGCAGAGACCCAGTACTTC
TRBV11-2	-	-	TRBJ2-1	13	CASSLVIQGEQFF	TGTGCCAGCAGCTTAGTTATCCAGGGTGAGCAGTTCTTC
TRBV5-1	TRBD1	-	TRBJ2-3	17	CASSLTATGGSTDTQYF	TGCGCCAGCAGCTTGACTGCGACAGGGGGAAGCACAGATACGCAGTATTTT
TRBV11-2	-	-	TRBJ2-4	17	CASSLALEYRQLNIQYF	TGTGCCAGCAGCTTAGCCCTAGAATACCGACAGTTAAACATTCAGTACTTC
TRBV21-1	-	-	TRBJ2-3	16	CASSKPSPPNTDTQYF	TGTGCCAGCAGCAAACCCAGTCCTCCAAACACAGATACGCAGTATTTT
TRBV28	-	-	TRBJ1-1	12	CASLVGDTEAFF	TGTGCCAGCTTGGTAGGGGACACTGAAGCTTTCTTT
TRBV25-1	TRBD2	-	TRBJ2-2	18	CASSDPFAGGTRTGELFF	TGTGCCAGCAGTGACCCCTTTGCGGGGGGCACGAGGACCGGGGAGCTGTTTTTT
TRBV7-9	TRBD2	-	TRBJ2-1	17	CASSQINQAGAPNEQFF	TGTGCCAGCAGCCAGATAAACCAAGCGGGGGCCCCCAATGAGCAGTTCTTC
TRBV9	TRBD2	-	TRBJ2-1	17	CASSAGLAGGQWNEQFF	TGTGCCAGCAGCGCCGGACTAGCGGGGGGGCAGTGGAATGAGCAGTTCTTC
TRBV6-5	TRBD1	-	TRBJ1-2	14	CASSTRTGSYGYTF	TGTGCCAGCAGTACCCGGACAGGAAGCTATGGCTACACCTTC
TRBV18	TRBD1	-	TRBJ1-6	16	CASSPTTGGFNSPLHF	TGTGCCAGCTCACCCACGACAGGGGGCTTTAATTCACCCCTCCACTTT
TRBV7-2	-	-	TRBJ2-5	15	CASSLWAGSQETQYF	TGTGCCAGCAGCTTATGGGCGGGGTCCCAAGAGACCCAGTACTTC
TRBV5-1	-	many	TRBJ2-5	13	CASSLTGYETQYF	TGCGCCAGCAGCTTGACAGGGTATGAGACCCAGTACTTC
TRBV6-5	TRBD1	-	TRBJ2-3	14	CASSYDRATDTQYF	TGTGCCAGCAGTTACGACAGGGCCACAGATACGCAGTATTTT
TRBV5-1	-	-	TRBJ2-5	14	CASSWEQGWGTQYF	TGCGCCAGCAGCTGGGAACAGGGATGGGGGACCCAGTACTTC
TRBV7-9	TRBD1	-	TRBJ1-2	14	CASSLADEGQGDTF	TGTGCCAGCAGCTTAGCCGACGAGGGACAGGGGGACACCTTC
TRBV5-1	TRBD1	-	TRBJ2-5	17	CASSLALRGGAPETQYF	TGCGCCAGCAGCTTAGCTCTCCGAGGGGGCGCCCCGGAGACCCAGTACTTC